These 28 T cell receptor beta chains came from one sample sequenced in a study of shared clonotypes between healthy human individuals. Data came from immunoSEQ multiplex PCR; TCRdb stores just in-frame clones and leaves some out. The sample has more than 850,000 clones; approximately 80% are singletons. Sequenced input: memory CD4+ T cells from PBMCs. The subset here: CD45RA-negative fraction. The origin of the receptors is a man aged 18 to 29 in good health. Some clones in this sample may be carry-over from other donors' samples.

The V and J genes are TRBV5-5 and TRBJ2-7; TRBD1 might be the D (6 bases). The V end was cut by 4 bases, the J end by 4 bases, with 15 bases between. Germline-derived CDR1 and CDR2 are SGHKS and YYEKEE (reference sequence). CDR3 size: 14 residues. For the CDR3, the DNA is TGTGCCAGCAGCGTCGGGACAAGTGTGTACGAGCAGTACTTC. It yields the protein CASSVGTSVYEQYF.

This clone has more than one count but fewer than ten. Other DNA variants within this sample encode the same CDR3. CDR3 region: CASSSDLYEQYF. Here the CDR3 DNA reads TGTGCCAGCAGCTCGGACTTGTACGAGCAGTACTTC. The chain employs TRBV7-2 and TRBJ2-7; D possibly corresponds to TRBD2 (5 bases). This CDR3 comprises 12 residues. The germline CDR1 and CDR2 sequences are SGHTA and FQGNSA. V was pared by 4 bases and J by 4 bases, with 8 bases between. Combining the CDR3 with reference TRBV7-2 and TRBJ2-7 gives the whole variable domain GAGVSQSPSNKVTEKGKDVELRCDPISGHTALYWYRQSLGQGLEFLIYFQGNSAPDKSGLPSDRFSAERTGGSVSTLTIQRTQQEDSAVYLCASSSDLYEQYFGPGTRLTVT.

The chain joins TRBV7-9 to TRBJ2-7, with D perhaps matching TRBD1 (6 bases). This CDR3 region has 14 residues. Deletions cut 2 bases from V and 2 bases from J, with 10 bases between. Germline loops: CDR1 SEHNR, CDR2 FQNEAQ (reference sequence). The CDR3 DNA reads TGTGCCAGCAGCTTAATGACAGGAACCTACGAGCAGTACTTC. Protein sequence: CASSLMTGTYEQYF.

This sequence joins TRBV7-3 and TRBJ2-7; 12 bases are a match to TRBD1. The length of the CDR3 is 16 residues. J lost 0 bases, V lost 3 bases, and 3 bases had no gene match. The germline CDR1 and CDR2 sequences are SGHTA and FQGTGA. The CDR3 spells CASSLGQGANSYEQYF. CDR3 in DNA: TGTGCCAGCAGCTTGGGACAGGGGGCCAACTCCTACGAGCAGTACTTC.

J is TRBJ1-1 and V is TRBV10-3, with no clear D. The germline V gene encodes CDR1 ENHRY and CDR2 SYGVKD. Between the trimmed V and J ends, which lost 2 bases and 1 base, there was a span of 5 bases. This CDR3 has 13 residues. CDR3 loop: CAISEQRNTEAFF. The CDR3, as DNA: TGTGCCATCAGTGAGCAACGGAACACTGAAGCTTTCTTT.

About this clone: Other nucleotide sequences in the sample specify the same CDR3. In DNA, the CDR3 is TGTGCCAGCTCACCGGGCCAGGCTGGTGATACGCAGTATTTT. This codes for CASSPGQAGDTQYF. The rearrangement links TRBV18 to TRBJ2-3, with no clear D. The CDR3 length is 14 residues. Germline V gene data show CDR1 as KGHSH and CDR2 as LQKENI. V was clipped by 3 bases and J by 6 bases, with 13 bases between them.

The V and J genes are TRBV7-9 and TRBJ2-7; weak D call: TRBD1 (5 bases). The CDR3 spans 14 residues. Per germline, CDR1 SEHNR and CDR2 FQNEAQ (reference sequence). Trimming left V 11 bases short and J 2 bases short, with 19 bases between. The CDR3: CASQTTQGAYEQYF. The CDR3 region has the DNA TGTGCCTCCCAGACAACCCAAGGGGCCTACGAGCAGTACTTC.

This chain connects TRBV5-1 to TRBJ2-7; perhaps D is TRBD1 or TRBD2 (5 bases each). Germline V gives CDR1 SGHRS, CDR2 YFSETQ. V was pared by 4 bases and J by 0 bases, with 14 bases between. There are 15 residues in the CDR3. DNA of the CDR3: TGCGCCAGCAGCCCGGTGGGACCGAGCTCCTACGAGCAGTACTTC. Translated: CASSPVGPSSYEQYF. Full variable domain (rest looked up from reference TRBV5-1 and TRBJ2-7): KAGVTQTPRYLIKTRGQQVTLSCSPISGHRSVSWYQQTPGQGLQFLFEYFSETQRNKGNFPGRFSGRQFSNSRSEMNVSTLELGDSALYLCASSPVGPSSYEQYFGPGTRLTVT.

This chain links TRBV5-4 with TRBJ2-2; no firm D call. The V end was cut by 2 bases, the J end by 4 bases, with 3 bases between. From germline, CDR1 is SGHNT and CDR2 YYREEE (reference sequence). CDR3 length: 12 amino acids. Here the CDR3 DNA reads TGTGCCAGCAGCTTTGGCACCGGGGAGCTGTTTTTT. Its protein product is CASSFGTGELFF.

The CDR3: CASSPDPYNEQFF. The CDR3 DNA reads TGTGCCAGCAGCCCCGACCCGTACAATGAGCAGTTCTTC. The chain joins TRBV9 to TRBJ2-1; no clear D gene. Germline loops: CDR1 SGDLS, CDR2 YYNGEE. This CDR3 is 13 amino acids long. The V end was cut by 4 bases, the J end by 4 bases, with 9 bases between.

A word on this clone: This specimen includes other DNA sequences encoding the same CDR3. CDR3 sequence: CASSLGAETQYF. CDR3 nucleotide sequence: TGTGCCAGCAGCTTAGGGGCGGAGACCCAGTACTTC. The chain couples TRBV7-2 to TRBJ2-5; D unclear. CDR1 SGHTA and CDR2 FQGNSA come from the germline V gene. Trimming left V 1 base short and J 5 bases short, with 5 bases between. The CDR3 is made up of 12 amino acids.

This chain connects TRBV7-3 to TRBJ2-1; D not certain. CDR1 and CDR2 (germline): SGHTA, FQGTGA. V was pared by 0 bases and J by 3 bases, with 9 bases between. CDR3 length: 15 amino acids. The CDR3 DNA reads as TGTGCCAGCAGCTTAACAGATACGCACTACAATGAGCAGTTCTTC. It translates to CASSLTDTHYNEQFF.

DNA for the CDR3: TGTGCCAGCAGCTTGGTTCAGGGCTCAACTGACGAGCAGTTCTTC. It is translated as CASSLVQGSTDEQFF. The chain couples TRBV5-5 to TRBJ2-1; the D gene is possibly TRBD1 (5 bases). Germline CDR1 SGHKS, CDR2 YYEKEE (reference sequence). The CDR3 is made up of 15 amino acids. Trimming left V 0 bases short and J 10 bases short, with 17 bases between. Full variable domain (rest looked up from reference TRBV5-5 and TRBJ2-1): DAGVTQSPTHLIKTRGQQVTLRCSPISGHKSVSWYQQVLGQGPQFIFQYYEKEERGRGNFPDRFSARQFPNYSSELNVNALLLGDSALYLCASSLVQGSTDEQFFGPGTRLTVL.

This chain connects TRBV7-9 to TRBJ2-3; 11 bases are a match to TRBD2. V was pared by 0 bases and J by 8 bases, with 4 bases of the junction left unmatched. CDR3 length: 15 amino acids. Germline V CDR1 and CDR2: SEHNR, FQNEAQ (reference sequence). CDR3 coding DNA: TGTGCCAGCAGCTTAGCGGGACTAGCGGTGGGTACGCAGTATTTT. This gives the protein CASSLAGLAVGTQYF.

The V gene is TRBV6-4, the J gene TRBJ2-2; 14 nucleotides match TRBD2. The CDR3 is 19 amino acids. Germline values: CDR1 MRHNA, CDR2 SNTAGT. The V segment lost 6 bases and the J segment 5 bases; nucleotides outside the gene matches: 14. The CDR3 DNA reads as TGTGCCAGCAGGACTAGCGGGAGGGCTTTGTCCGCGTCGACCGGGGAGCTGTTTTTT. Its translation: CASRTSGRALSASTGELFF.

In its sample, this clone was seen once. The genes are TRBV11-2 and TRBJ1-5; D unresolved. Trimming left V 2 bases short and J 7 bases short, with 9 bases between. The length of the CDR3 is 13 residues. CDR1 is SGHAT, CDR2 FQNNGV, per germline. CDR3 bases: TGTGCCAGCAGCTTAAAACCGGACCAGCCCCAGCATTTT. This encodes CASSLKPDQPQHF.

The chain couples TRBV7-7 to TRBJ1-1; TRBD1 is a possible D gene (5 bases). The CDR3 loop spans 16 amino acids. Trimming took 4 bases from V and 3 from J, leaving 18 bases between them. The V gene's germline CDR1 is SSHAT and CDR2 FNYEAQ (reference sequence). The CDR3 bases are TGTGCCAGCAGCTCTTCCGCCGCAGGGATAGACACTGAAGCTTTCTTT. It encodes CASSSSAAGIDTEAFF.

The chain combines TRBV11-2 with TRBJ1-5, with no clear D. Germline assignment: CDR1 SGHAT and CDR2 FQNNGV. V lost 5 bases, J lost 1 base, and 9 bases lay in between. There are 14 residues in the CDR3. The CDR3 nucleotides read TGTGCCAGCAGCCCGGCCGGGAGCAATCAGCCCCAGCATTTT. This gives the protein CASSPAGSNQPQHF. The whole variable domain, remainder taken from reference TRBV11-2 and TRBJ1-5, is EAGVAQSPRYKIIEKRQSVAFWCNPISGHATLYWYQQILGQGPKLLIQFQNNGVVDDSQLPKDRFSAERLKGVDSTLKIQPAKLEDSAVYLCASSPAGSNQPQHFGDGTRLSIL.

The chain is built from TRBV2 and TRBJ2-2; D not resolved. The CDR3 has 14 residues. V lost 4 bases and J 3 bases, leaving 9 bases between the germline ends. Germline-derived CDR1 and CDR2 are SNHLY and FYNNEI. The CDR3 reads CASSGRIYTGELFF. Written as DNA, the CDR3 is TGTGCCAGCAGTGGTCGAATCTACACCGGGGAGCTGTTTTTT.

The sample holds many counts of this clone. The chain has TRBV6-5 and TRBJ2-7; D may be TRBD1 (5 bases). CDR1 is MNHEY and CDR2 is SVGAGI in the germline V gene. This CDR3 has 15 amino acids. Trimming shortened V by 5 bases and J by 3 bases, and 17 bases separated the two germline ends. The CDR3 spells CASSKAPGPYYEQYF. DNA for the CDR3: TGTGCCAGCAGTAAGGCTCCAGGGCCCTACTACGAGCAGTACTTC.

This clone was picked up a small number of times. The chain carries TRBV7-3 and TRBJ2-5; D is possibly TRBD2 (6 bases). CDR1 and CDR2 from the germline V gene are SGHTA and FQGTGA. CDR3 size: 13 residues. V was pared by 3 bases and J by 5 bases, with 10 bases between. CDR3 nucleotides: TGTGCCAGCAGCTTGGACTATTCCGAGACCCAGTACTTC. This gives the protein CASSLDYSETQYF. Looking up the rest from reference TRBV7-3 and TRBJ2-5 gives the full variable domain: GAGVSQTPSNKVTEKGKYVELRCDPISGHTALYWYRQSLGQGPEFLIYFQGTGAADDSGLPNDRFFAVRPEGSVSTLKIQRTERGDSAVYLCASSLDYSETQYFGPGTRLLVL.

Comments on this clone: The same CDR3 also results from other DNA sequences found in this sample. The V gene is TRBV10-3, the J gene TRBJ2-5; a possible D gene is TRBD1 (5 bases). V gave up 0 bases and J gave up 3 bases, with 8 bases separating them. Germline V gene lookup returns CDR1 ENHRY and CDR2 SYGVKD. The CDR3 is 14 amino acids. CDR3 protein: CAISESGREETQYF. CDR3 nucleotide sequence: TGTGCCATCAGTGAGTCGGGCAGGGAAGAGACCCAGTACTTC.

This clone was seen a single time. The chain is built from TRBV5-1 and TRBJ2-5, with D possibly being TRBD1 (7 bases). Trimming removed 4 bases from V and 3 bases from J, with 13 bases in between. This CDR3 has 14 residues. CDR1 SGHRS and CDR2 YFSETQ come from the germline V gene. The CDR3 region is CASSMGRGEETQYF. CDR3 sequence (DNA): TGCGCCAGCAGCATGGGCAGGGGGGAAGAGACCCAGTACTTC.

The V call is TRBV7-8, the J call TRBJ1-4; D remains ambiguous. V lost 5 bases to trimming and J lost 8 bases, with 18 bases between them. The CDR3 has 15 amino acids. Germline V gene sequence: CDR1 SGHVS, CDR2 FQNEAQ. CDR3 sequence reads: CASSPQNRPGEKLFF. The CDR3 nucleotides are TGTGCCAGCAGCCCCCAGAATCGCCCCGGGGAAAAACTGTTTTTT.

The chain uses TRBV28 and TRBJ1-1; D uncertain. V lost 5 bases and J lost 4, with 8 bases in between. Germline CDR1 is MDHEN and CDR2 is SYDVKM. CDR3 length: 12 residues. CDR3 nucleotides: TGTGCCAGCAGTCTAAGGGTCACTGAAGCTTTCTTT. Translation gives CASSLRVTEAFF.

The chain is built from TRBV27 and TRBJ1-1; D not resolved. CDR1 is MNHEY, CDR2 SMNVEV, per germline (reference sequence). The CDR3 extends over 15 amino acids. Trimming stripped 0 bases from V and 0 bases from J, with 8 bases between. The DNA for the CDR3 is TGTGCCAGCAGTTTATCGGGCGGATTGAACACTGAAGCTTTCTTT. It is translated as CASSLSGGLNTEAFF.

This chain links TRBV27 with TRBJ2-3; 8 bases are shared with TRBD1. The CDR3 length is 16 residues. Germline V gives CDR1 MNHEY, CDR2 SMNVEV (reference sequence). Trimming took 2 bases from V and 3 from J; bases not matched to a gene: 7. CDR3 sequence: CASSLGPGQGTDTQYF. The CDR3 nucleotides are TGTGCCAGCAGTTTAGGTCCCGGACAGGGTACAGATACGCAGTATTTT.

The rearrangement links TRBV19 to TRBJ2-1, with 7 bases fitting TRBD2. Losses at the gene ends were 2 bases for V and 7 bases for J; bases not matched to a gene: 8. Germline V lookup: CDR1 LNHDA, CDR2 SQIVND (reference sequence). CDR3 size: 15 residues. CDR3 protein: CASSINWLAVNEQFF. CDR3 nucleotides: TGTGCCAGTAGTATAAATTGGCTAGCGGTAAATGAGCAGTTCTTC.